One T cell receptor (beta chain) is described in this entry. The repertoire was sequenced with immunoSEQ multiplex PCR; TCRdb's copy has only in-frame clones and lacks some. Of 140,000 or so clones in the sample, 79% were seen once. The CDR3 contains 12 residues. The V and J ends lost 4 bases and 5 bases respectively, with 11 bases between them. Germline V gene lookup returns CDR1 SQVTM and CDR2 ANQGSEA. This sample was included in a study of blood T cell repertoires in COVID-19. Whole-study context: Sources were T cells, B-cell-depleted T cells, or PBMCs; the material itself was cDNA or gDNA.

Input material: peripheral blood. The sequence was obtained from a man aged 50 to 59 with active or convalescent COVID-19. The genes are TRBV29-1 and TRBJ1-2; D gene ambiguous. As DNA, the CDR3 is TGCAGCGTTGGGTGGGGAGGATATGGCTACACCTTC. Translating it yields CSVGWGGYGYTF.